A selection of T cell receptor beta chains follows, all from one sample in a study of response to subunit inactivated influenza vaccine. Via MiXCR, TCRdb re-called the RT-PCR reads, giving one row per CDR3 protein. This sample has 180,000 or so distinct CDR3 sequences; about 12% occur once, and the top ten carry approximately 30%. A further study also used this sample, focusing on T cells expressing NK-cell markers.

Sequenced material: CD8+ T cells sorted from PBMCs, taken approximately 13 days after vaccination. Receptors originate from a man aged 50 or older who received an inactivated influenza vaccine. Each CDR3 is given with its conserved first and last residue. The D gene is left open where the match is weak. Clone size is stated in some rows and not others, as once, few, many or a class when expanded.

V gene: TRBV19; clone size: NA; CDR3 length: 14; D gene: NA; J gene: TRBJ2-5; CDR3 protein: CASSIPGSTGTQYF; CDR3 DNA: TGTGCCAGTAGTATTCCAGGATCCACGGGGACCCAGTACTTC
V gene: TRBV6-5; clone size: few; CDR3 length: 17; D gene: NA; J gene: TRBJ1-2; CDR3 protein: CASSYSGGAQANYGYTF; CDR3 DNA: TGTGCCAGCAGTTACTCGGGAGGCGCTCAAGCTAACTATGGCTACACCTTC
V gene: TRBV4-3; clone size: few; CDR3 length: 14; D gene: NA; J gene: TRBJ2-3; CDR3 protein: CASSQTWGQGTQYF; CDR3 DNA: TGCGCCAGCAGCCAAACTTGGGGACAAGGCACGCAGTATTTT
V gene: TRBV12-3/TRBV12-4; clone size: NA; CDR3 length: 15; D gene: NA; J gene: TRBJ1-5; CDR3 protein: CASSSPPGGNQPQHF; CDR3 DNA: TGTGCCAGCAGTTCGCCCCCGGGGGGCAATCAGCCCCAGCATTTT
V gene: TRBV9; clone size: NA; CDR3 length: 13; D gene: NA; J gene: TRBJ2-5; CDR3 protein: CASSTPGGETQYF; CDR3 DNA: TGTGCCAGCAGCACCCCTGGGGGAGAGACCCAGTACTTC
V gene: TRBV11-2; clone size: large; CDR3 length: 15; D gene: NA; J gene: TRBJ2-1; CDR3 protein: CASSSYRDSVNEQFF; CDR3 DNA: TGTGCCAGCAGCTCATACCGGGACTCCGTCAATGAGCAGTTCTTC
V gene: TRBV12-3/TRBV12-4; clone size: few; CDR3 length: 15; D gene: TRBD2; J gene: TRBJ2-1; CDR3 protein: CASRIAGGPYNEQFF; CDR3 DNA: TGTGCCAGCAGGATAGCGGGAGGGCCCTACAATGAGCAGTTCTTC
V gene: TRBV30; clone size: NA; CDR3 length: 14; D gene: NA; J gene: TRBJ1-5; CDR3 protein: CAWSGTVYNQPQHF; CDR3 DNA: TGTGCCTGGAGTGGAACAGTCTATAATCAGCCCCAGCATTTT
V gene: TRBV7-2; clone size: many; CDR3 length: 15; D gene: NA; J gene: TRBJ2-7; CDR3 protein: CASSWTVSSGYEQYF; CDR3 DNA: TGTGCCAGCAGCTGGACAGTTTCCTCAGGCTACGAGCAGTACTTC
V gene: TRBV10-2; clone size: few; CDR3 length: 15; D gene: TRBD1; J gene: TRBJ1-2; CDR3 protein: CASSESGTGVYGYTF; CDR3 DNA: TGCGCCAGCAGTGAGTCCGGAACAGGGGTCTATGGCTACACCTTC
V gene: TRBV4-1; clone size: many; CDR3 length: 22; D gene: TRBD2; J gene: TRBJ2-2; CDR3 protein: CASSLRLPGLAGFEGSTGELFF; CDR3 DNA: TGCGCCAGCAGCCTTAGACTGCCCGGACTAGCGGGTTTTGAGGGATCCACCGGGGAGCTGTTTTTT
V gene: TRBV7-9; clone size: NA; CDR3 length: 13; D gene: NA; J gene: TRBJ2-1; CDR3 protein: CASSFGSNNEQFF; CDR3 DNA: TGTGCCAGCAGCTTCGGCAGCAACAATGAGCAGTTCTTC
V gene: TRBV28; clone size: few; CDR3 length: 15; D gene: NA; J gene: TRBJ1-3; CDR3 protein: CASSQGPGSGNTIYF; CDR3 DNA: TGTGCCAGCAGCCAGGGACCCGGATCTGGAAACACCATATATTTT
V gene: TRBV20-1; clone size: NA; CDR3 length: 16; D gene: NA; J gene: TRBJ1-2; CDR3 protein: CSARDRESDTGYGYTF; CDR3 DNA: TGCAGTGCTAGAGATCGGGAATCCGATACCGGCTATGGCTACACCTTC
V gene: TRBV4-3; clone size: NA; CDR3 length: 16; D gene: TRBD2; J gene: TRBJ2-7; CDR3 protein: CASSQELAGAYYEQYF; CDR3 DNA: TGCGCCAGCAGCCAAGAGCTAGCGGGAGCCTACTACGAGCAGTACTTC
V gene: TRBV6-5; clone size: NA; CDR3 length: 15; D gene: NA; J gene: TRBJ1-3; CDR3 protein: CASSFRLNSGNTIYF; CDR3 DNA: TGTGCCAGCAGTTTCAGACTGAACTCTGGAAACACCATATATTTT
V gene: TRBV9; clone size: NA; CDR3 length: 14; D gene: TRBD2; J gene: TRBJ2-7; CDR3 protein: CASSPTSGSSEQYF; CDR3 DNA: TGTGCCAGCAGCCCGACTAGCGGGAGTTCCGAGCAGTACTTC
V gene: TRBV9; clone size: NA; CDR3 length: 18; D gene: TRBD1; J gene: TRBJ1-2; CDR3 protein: CASSETNRDRGYHYGYTF; CDR3 DNA: TGTGCCAGCAGCGAAACAAACCGGGACAGGGGATACCACTATGGCTACACCTTC
V gene: TRBV4-1; clone size: few; CDR3 length: 14; D gene: NA; J gene: TRBJ1-1; CDR3 protein: CASSPRVTNTEAFF; CDR3 DNA: TGCGCCAGCAGCCCCCGAGTGACGAACACTGAAGCTTTCTTT
V gene: TRBV2; clone size: few; CDR3 length: 13; D gene: NA; J gene: TRBJ2-1; CDR3 protein: CASSRLTYNEQFF; CDR3 DNA: TGTGCCAGCAGCCGACTAACCTACAATGAGCAGTTCTTC
V gene: TRBV28; clone size: few; CDR3 length: 16; D gene: TRBD2; J gene: TRBJ2-7; CDR3 protein: CASSLVTSGKNYEQYF; CDR3 DNA: TGTGCCAGCAGTTTGGTTACTAGCGGGAAAAATTACGAGCAGTACTTC
V gene: TRBV4-3; clone size: NA; CDR3 length: 19; D gene: NA; J gene: TRBJ2-2; CDR3 protein: CASSRMGPGPELNTGELFF; CDR3 DNA: TGCGCCAGCAGCCGAATGGGCCCGGGACCAGAATTGAACACCGGGGAGCTGTTTTTT
V gene: TRBV5-6; clone size: NA; CDR3 length: 16; D gene: NA; J gene: TRBJ1-1; CDR3 protein: CASSLGTSGMNTEAFF; CDR3 DNA: TGTGCCAGCAGCTTGGGAACTTCAGGGATGAACACTGAAGCTTTCTTT
V gene: TRBV24-1; clone size: few; CDR3 length: 17; D gene: NA; J gene: TRBJ2-1; CDR3 protein: CATSEKPDLGRHNEQFF; CDR3 DNA: TGTGCCACCAGTGAGAAACCGGACCTCGGGCGTCACAATGAGCAGTTCTTC
V gene: TRBV4-3; clone size: many; CDR3 length: 16; D gene: TRBD2; J gene: TRBJ2-1; CDR3 protein: CASSHLSGGGYNEQFF; CDR3 DNA: TGCGCCAGCAGCCACCTTAGCGGGGGTGGGTACAATGAGCAGTTCTTC